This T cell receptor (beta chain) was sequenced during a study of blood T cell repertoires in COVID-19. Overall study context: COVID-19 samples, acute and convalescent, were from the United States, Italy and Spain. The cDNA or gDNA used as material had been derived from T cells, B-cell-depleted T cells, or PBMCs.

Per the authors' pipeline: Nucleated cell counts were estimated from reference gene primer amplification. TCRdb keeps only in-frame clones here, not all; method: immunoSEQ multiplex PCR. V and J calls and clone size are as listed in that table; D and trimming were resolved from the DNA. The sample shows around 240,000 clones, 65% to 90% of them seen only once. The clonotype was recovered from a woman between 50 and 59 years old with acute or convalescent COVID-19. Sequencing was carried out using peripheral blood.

CDR3 sequence (DNA): TGTGCCAGCAGCCCCCCACTAGGTCAACAACAGTTCTTC. Its translation: CASSPPLGQQQFF. This sequence joins TRBV5-4 and TRBJ2-1, with D possibly being TRBD2 (5 bases). The CDR3 runs 13 residues. The germline V and J ends were trimmed by 4 bases and 13 bases, with 18 bases remaining between them. The germline V gene has CDR1 SGHNT and CDR2 YYREEE (reference sequence).